The next 2 T cell receptor beta chains were all read from a single sample in a study of blood T cell repertoires in COVID-19. TCRdb keeps only in-frame clones here, not all; method: immunoSEQ multiplex PCR. The sample carries 250,000 to 300,000 clones, 82% recorded once. The sample consisted of peripheral blood. Receptor source: a woman aged 18-29 years with acute or convalescent COVID-19.

The rearrangement joins TRBV9 to TRBJ2-7; no definite D call. The CDR3 consists of 12 residues. V lost 3 bases and J lost 6, with 10 bases in between. Germline assignment: CDR1 SGDLS and CDR2 YYNGEE. CDR3 in amino acids: CASSADSSEQYF. CDR3 nucleotide sequence: TGTGCCAGCAGCGCAGATAGCAGCGAGCAGTACTTC.

The V gene is TRBV7-2, the J gene TRBJ1-1; 9 nucleotides agree with TRBD1. This CDR3 comprises 15 residues. CDR1 is SGHTA and CDR2 is FQGNSA in the germline V gene. The V and J ends lost 2 bases and 4 bases, in that order; junction bases with no gene match: 5. The CDR3 spells CASSLQSTGGTEAFF. DNA for the CDR3: TGTGCCAGCAGCTTACAATCGACAGGGGGCACTGAAGCTTTCTTT. Filled out from reference TRBV7-2 and TRBJ1-1, the complete variable domain reads GAGVSQSPSNKVTEKGKDVELRCDPISGHTALYWYRQSLGQGLEFLIYFQGNSAPDKSGLPSDRFSAERTGGSVSTLTIQRTQQEDSAVYLCASSLQSTGGTEAFFGQGTRLTVV.